Presented here are 12 T cell receptor beta chains from one specimen sequenced in a study of cytomegalovirus exposure and HLA in healthy donors. The PCR contained 60 Vbeta and 13 Jbeta primers. The repertoire was sequenced with immunoSEQ multiplex PCR; TCRdb's copy has only in-frame clones and lacks some. The sample shows around 100,000 clones, around 80% of them seen only once. Sequencing was done on a sample of PBMCs. Receptors originate from a young woman in good health and CMV-seronegative.

A single count supports this clone. The V gene is TRBV5-1, the J gene TRBJ1-1; D call uncertain. Trimming removed 5 bases from V and 0 bases from J, with 8 bases in between. Germline V gene sequence: CDR1 SGHRS, CDR2 YFSETQ. The length of the CDR3 is 13 residues. CDR3 protein: CASREVLNTEAFF. The CDR3 DNA follows: TGCGCCAGCAGAGAGGTTCTGAACACTGAAGCTTTCTTT.

The chain recombines TRBV4-2 with TRBJ1-5; D unclear. V was cut by 3 bases and J by 1 base, with 10 bases left in between. Germline CDR1 LGHNA, CDR2 YNFKEQ. The CDR3 runs to 15 residues. The CDR3 region has the DNA TGTGCCAGCAGCCAGGAGGTAGTGAGCAATCAGCCCCAGCATTTT. It codes for CASSQEVVSNQPQHF.

The chain is built from TRBV6-6 and TRBJ1-2; 7 positions agree with TRBD1. This CDR3 has 14 residues. The V gene end was trimmed by 6 bases and the J gene end by 5 bases; junction bases not matched to a gene: 9. CDR1 and CDR2 from the germline V gene are MNHNY and SVGAGI (reference sequence). The CDR3 nucleotides are TGTGCCAGCAGGTCATACAGGGGAACGTATGGCTACACCTTC. It encodes CASRSYRGTYGYTF.

This chain links TRBV7-6 with TRBJ2-7; TRBD1 agrees at 9 bases. The CDR3 is made up of 19 amino acids. In germline, CDR1 is SGHVS, CDR2 FNYEAQ. V lost 1 base, J lost 6 bases, and 19 bases stayed unmatched. CDR3: CASSLVPGLGTGKMGEQYF. The CDR3 DNA reads TGTGCCAGCAGCTTAGTGCCTGGACTCGGGACAGGGAAGATGGGCGAGCAGTACTTC.

This chain uses TRBV19 with TRBJ2-5, with TRBD1 as a possible D gene (5 bases). V lost 1 base and J 4 bases, leaving 16 bases between the germline ends. This CDR3 spans 16 amino acids. Looked up from germline, CDR1 is LNHDA and CDR2 is SQIVND (reference sequence). The CDR3 DNA sequence: TGTGCCAGTAGTATAGGCGTCCTCCAAAGGGGAGAGACCCAGTACTTC. Translated: CASSIGVLQRGETQYF. Full variable domain (outside the CDR3, taken from reference TRBV19 and TRBJ2-5): DGGITQSPKYLFRKEGQNVTLSCEQNLNHDAMYWYRQDPGQGLRLIYYSQIVNDFQKGDIAEGYSVSREKKESFPLTVTSAQKNPTAFYLCASSIGVLQRGETQYFGPGTRLLVL.

The V gene is TRBV7-2, the J gene TRBJ2-5; TRBD1 aligns across 11 bases. V shed 1 base, J shed 5 bases, and the junction held 9 bases outside the gene matches. The CDR3 consists of 17 residues. Germline loops: CDR1 SGHTA, CDR2 FQGNSA. The CDR3 DNA reads as TGTGCCAGCAGCTTAGAAGTAGGGACAGGGGGTCGGGAGACCCAGTACTTC. Translating gives CASSLEVGTGGRETQYF. The variable domain in full, with the rest retrieved from reference TRBV7-2 and TRBJ2-5, is GAGVSQSPSNKVTEKGKDVELRCDPISGHTALYWYRQSLGQGLEFLIYFQGNSAPDKSGLPSDRFSAERTGGSVSTLTIQRTQQEDSAVYLCASSLEVGTGGRETQYFGPGTRLLVL.

This clone was recorded once. This sequence joins TRBV27 and TRBJ2-5; possible D gene TRBD1, 6 bases. This CDR3 comprises 13 residues. Germline values: CDR1 MNHEY, CDR2 SMNVEV (reference sequence). With 2 bases removed from V and 4 bases from J, the gap between germline ends came to 8 bases. CDR3 loop: CASSLGGGETQYF. The CDR3 region has the DNA TGTGCCAGCAGTTTAGGGGGCGGAGAGACCCAGTACTTC.

This clone has more than one count but fewer than ten. V is TRBV5-4 and J is TRBJ2-1, with D possibly being TRBD2 (5 bases). The CDR3 spans 15 residues. The ends were cut back, 1 base at V and 1 base at J, with 9 bases in the middle. Per the germline V gene, CDR1 is SGHNT and CDR2 is YYREEE (reference sequence). In DNA form, the CDR3 reads TGTGCCAGCAGCTTGCTAGCCCAATCCTACAATGAGCAGTTCTTC. The encoded protein is CASSLLAQSYNEQFF.

The chain combines TRBV11-3 with TRBJ2-5; a weak D match, TRBD1 (5 bases). Trimming took off 5 bases at V and 2 bases at J, with 9 bases between the two ends. CDR3 length: 13 residues. In germline, CDR1 is SGHNT, CDR2 YENEEA. The CDR3 reads CASSPRQQETQYF. Here the CDR3 DNA reads TGTGCCAGCAGCCCTCGACAGCAAGAGACCCAGTACTTC.

This chain links TRBV14 with TRBJ2-4; D might be TRBD2 (6 bases). The CDR3 is 16 residues long. Trimming removed 0 bases from V and 3 bases from J, with 12 bases in between. Germline V lookup: CDR1 SGHDN, CDR2 FVKESK. CDR3 residues: CASSQDRPGDKNIQYF. The DNA for the CDR3 is TGTGCCAGCAGCCAAGATCGCCCGGGGGACAAAAACATTCAGTACTTC.

The chain links TRBV7-2 to TRBJ2-7; 12 nucleotides line up with TRBD2. The CDR3 consists of 14 residues. CDR1 and CDR2 (germline): SGHTA, FQGNSA. The junction had 6 bases not matched to a gene; V was cut back by 10 bases and J by 2 bases. CDR3 region: CATATSGGPYEQYF. The CDR3 DNA is TGTGCCACCGCGACTAGCGGGGGACCCTACGAGCAGTACTTC.

The V gene is TRBV7-6, the J gene TRBJ2-3, with 9 bases aligning to TRBD2. V lost 1 base and J lost 1; bases outside the gene matches: 3. The CDR3 has 16 residues. The germline CDR1 and CDR2 sequences are SGHVS and FNYEAQ. For the CDR3, the DNA is TGTGCCAGCAGCTTAGGGTTAGCGGGAGGCACAGATACGCAGTATTTT. It encodes CASSLGLAGGTDTQYF.